These T cell receptor beta chains were read from a single sample in a study of blood T cell repertoires in COVID-19. Method: immunoSEQ multiplex PCR; TCRdb's copy keeps in-frame clones and lacks some. The sample lists around 280,000 clones; 75% to 90% were seen once. The sample was peripheral blood. The receptors derive from a woman in her 30s who had recovered from COVID-19. The CDR3 runs from the conserved cysteine through the conserved F or W. Each record gives: J gene, D gene, V gene, clone size, CDR3 protein, CDR3 DNA. A D gene is named only where the DNA matches it firmly. A clone size is listed for some rows: how often the clone was seen (once, few, many), or a class if it is expanded.

j_gene: TRBJ2-7
d_gene: .
v_gene: TRBV9
abundance: few
CDR3aa: CASSVDRYDEQYF
CDR3nt: TGTGCCAGCAGCGTAGACAGGTACGACGAGCAGTACTTC

j_gene: TRBJ2-1
d_gene: .
v_gene: TRBV7-2
abundance: .
CDR3aa: CASSAYGSLFVDEQFF
CDR3nt: TGTGCCAGCAGCGCGTACGGGAGCTTATTTGTTGATGAGCAGTTCTTC

j_gene: TRBJ2-1
d_gene: .
v_gene: TRBV6-1
abundance: few
CDR3aa: CASSEAGGSYNEQFF
CDR3nt: TGTGCCAGCAGTGAAGCGGGGGGCTCCTACAATGAGCAGTTCTTC

j_gene: TRBJ1-5
d_gene: TRBD1
v_gene: TRBV30
abundance: .
CDR3aa: CAWCPGQGHQPQHF
CDR3nt: TGTGCCTGGTGCCCGGGACAGGGGCACCAGCCCCAGCATTTT

j_gene: TRBJ1-6
d_gene: .
v_gene: TRBV28
abundance: .
CDR3aa: CASRNEGQGPSPLHF
CDR3nt: TGTGCCAGCCGGAATGAAGGGCAGGGTCCTTCACCCCTCCACTTT

j_gene: TRBJ1-1
d_gene: .
v_gene: TRBV3-1/TRBV3-2
abundance: once
CDR3aa: CASSQLRSMNTEAFF
CDR3nt: TGTGCCAGCAGCCAATTGCGGAGTATGAACACTGAAGCTTTCTTT

j_gene: TRBJ2-3
d_gene: TRBD1
v_gene: TRBV6-8
abundance: .
CDR3aa: CASSYPGQGVGWGGTDTQYF
CDR3nt: TGTGCCAGCAGTTACCCGGGACAGGGGGTCGGATGGGGCGGCACAGATACGCAGTATTTT

j_gene: TRBJ2-7
d_gene: .
v_gene: TRBV5-1
abundance: .
CDR3aa: CASSLGDREAGEQYF
CDR3nt: TGCGCCAGCAGCTTGGGTGACAGGGAGGCGGGGGAGCAGTACTTC

j_gene: TRBJ1-1
d_gene: .
v_gene: TRBV6-6
abundance: .
CDR3aa: CASSYAVQDTEAFF
CDR3nt: TGTGCCAGCAGTTACGCGGTACAGGACACTGAAGCTTTCTTT

j_gene: TRBJ2-3
d_gene: .
v_gene: TRBV29-1
abundance: .
CDR3aa: CSADRGTADTQYF
CDR3nt: TGCAGCGCCGACCGGGGGACGGCCGATACGCAGTATTTT

j_gene: TRBJ2-2
d_gene: TRBD2
v_gene: TRBV6-2/TRBV6-3
abundance: .
CDR3aa: CASSYSGLAGPGELFF
CDR3nt: TGTGCCAGCAGTTACTCGGGACTAGCCGGGCCCGGGGAGCTGTTTTTT

j_gene: TRBJ2-2
d_gene: .
v_gene: TRBV2
abundance: .
CDR3aa: CASTGRTALNTGELFF
CDR3nt: TGTGCCAGCACCGGCCGGACAGCCCTGAACACCGGGGAGCTGTTTTTT

j_gene: TRBJ2-3
d_gene: .
v_gene: TRBV19
abundance: .
CDR3aa: CASSSGLSSTDTQYF
CDR3nt: TGTGCCAGTAGTTCGGGTTTATCTAGCACAGATACGCAGTATTTT

j_gene: TRBJ1-4
d_gene: TRBD1
v_gene: TRBV28
abundance: .
CDR3aa: CASSFRQGDEKLFF
CDR3nt: TGTGCCAGCAGTTTTCGACAGGGAGACGAAAAACTGTTTTTT

j_gene: TRBJ1-2
d_gene: .
v_gene: TRBV5-6
abundance: .
CDR3aa: CASSLAGRNYGYTF
CDR3nt: TGTGCCAGCAGCTTGGCCGGTAGAAACTATGGCTACACCTTC

j_gene: TRBJ2-2
d_gene: .
v_gene: TRBV21-1
abundance: .
CDR3aa: CASSKQAAGELFF
CDR3nt: TGTGCCAGCAGCAAGCAGGCCGCCGGGGAGCTGTTTTTT

j_gene: TRBJ2-1
d_gene: TRBD2
v_gene: TRBV4-1
abundance: .
CDR3aa: CASSQLAGYNEQFF
CDR3nt: TGCGCCAGCAGCCAACTAGCGGGGTACAATGAGCAGTTCTTC

j_gene: TRBJ2-3
d_gene: TRBD1
v_gene: TRBV19
abundance: few
CDR3aa: CASKLDRQHYF
CDR3nt: TGTGCCAGTAAGTTGGACAGGCAACACTATTTT

j_gene: TRBJ2-7
d_gene: TRBD2
v_gene: TRBV18
abundance: .
CDR3aa: CASSLAGGSEQYF
CDR3nt: TGTGCCAGCTCACTAGCGGGAGGATCCGAGCAGTACTTC

j_gene: TRBJ1-1
d_gene: TRBD1
v_gene: TRBV6-5
abundance: .
CDR3aa: CASNPGQGWDTEAFF
CDR3nt: TGTGCCAGCAACCCGGGACAGGGTTGGGACACTGAAGCTTTCTTT